This T cell receptor beta chain came from a study of cytomegalovirus exposure and HLA in healthy donors. Study-level information: Early on, a data release was issued that held approximately 78 million unique TCRs from HLA-typed donors. Overall study findings and caveats: Cytomegalovirus status was reportedly diagnosed by the classifier with high specificity and sensitivity.

Vbeta (60) and Jbeta (13) primers were used in the PCR. Only in-frame clones appear in the TCRdb table, and some are missing; sequencing was by immunoSEQ multiplex PCR. The table records under 200,000 clones, approximately 70% of them present only once. This clone was seen a handful of times. Its antigen remains unknown. The sequence came from a woman aged 30 to 39 in good health and CMV-seronegative. Material: PBMCs.

This CDR3 is CASSSSEITGGGNIQYF. CDR3 nucleotides: TGTGCCAGCAGCAGCTCTGAAATCACAGGGGGAGGAAACATTCAGTACTTC. The chain is built from TRBV7-9 and TRBJ2-4; 8 positions match TRBD1. Germline-derived CDR1 and CDR2 are SEHNR and FQNEAQ (reference sequence). V gave up 5 bases and J gave up 6 bases; unmatched junction bases: 15. The CDR3 is 17 amino acids.